What follows are 25 T cell receptor beta chains derived from one specimen sequenced in a study of OX40 agonist ivuxolimab in advanced cancers. The library came from the immunoSEQ multiplex PCR assay. TCRdb mirrors the immuneACCESS table, restricted to in-frame sequences. Some clones are absent from its copies; in checked studies, under half trace to an unresolved V gene, and the reason for the others is unknown. In this sample the table shows 7,500 to 10,000 clones, 88% of which occur a single time. 15% to 20% of the sample goes to the ten largest clones. The sample consisted of CD4+ or CD8+ T cells sorted from blood, taken in a trial of the OX40 agonist ivuxolimab. The receptors stem from an adult with an advanced solid tumor such as melanoma, head and neck, liver or kidney cancer.

The chain links TRBV5-5 to TRBJ2-6; the D gene could be TRBD1 or TRBD2 (5 bases each). The CDR3 covers 18 residues. Trimming took off 4 bases at V and 0 bases at J, with 17 bases between the two ends. Germline V gives CDR1 SGHKS, CDR2 YYEKEE (reference sequence). The CDR3 reads CASSPDTGRVSGANVLTF. DNA of the CDR3: TGTGCCAGCAGCCCGGATACGGGACGGGTCTCTGGGGCCAACGTCCTGACTTTC. The full variable domain, its missing parts supplied by reference TRBV5-5 and TRBJ2-6, is DAGVTQSPTHLIKTRGQQVTLRCSPISGHKSVSWYQQVLGQGPQFIFQYYEKEERGRGNFPDRFSARQFPNYSSELNVNALLLGDSALYLCASSPDTGRVSGANVLTFGAGSRLTVL.

The chain couples TRBV19 to TRBJ1-2, with D uncertain. The germline CDR1 and CDR2 sequences are LNHDA and SQIVND (reference sequence). This CDR3 is built from 15 residues. V dropped 1 base and J dropped 7 bases, with 16 bases sitting between them. The CDR3 sequence is CASSIGWGSLLGYTF. DNA of the CDR3: TGTGCCAGTAGTATAGGTTGGGGTTCGCTGCTTGGCTACACCTTC.

For this clone: Other DNA sequences in the same sample also yield this CDR3. The chain carries TRBV7-6 and TRBJ1-1; unclear D gene. This CDR3 has 13 amino acids. The V and J ends lost 5 bases and 6 bases respectively, with 13 bases between them. The V gene's germline CDR1 is SGHVS and CDR2 FNYEAQ. CDR3 sequence: CASSPWSQSEAFF. The CDR3 nucleotides read TGTGCCAGCAGCCCATGGTCGCAGTCTGAAGCTTTCTTT. Variable domain in full (rest from reference TRBV7-6 and TRBJ1-1): GAGVSQSPRYKVTKRGQDVALRCDPISGHVSLYWYRQALGQGPEFLTYFNYEAQQDKSGLPNDRFSAERPEGSISTLTIQRTEQRDSAMYRCASSPWSQSEAFFGQGTRLTVV.

The V and J genes are TRBV5-1 and TRBJ2-3, with TRBD2 matching over 10 bases. The germline V gene encodes CDR1 SGHRS and CDR2 YFSETQ. This CDR3 spans 15 amino acids. Trimming took 3 bases from V and 4 from J; bases not matched to a gene: 5. The CDR3 DNA reads as TGCGCCAGCAGCTCCCTAGCGGGAGAGGCAGATACGCAGTATTTT. Protein product: CASSSLAGEADTQYF.

This clone was recorded once. The chain employs TRBV5-8 and TRBJ2-5; D call uncertain. The last part of the DNA fits TRBJ2-7 better; the J call may be wrong. CDR3 size: 14 residues. The germline gives CDR1 SGHTS, CDR2 YDEGEE. In DNA, the CDR3 is TGTGCCAGCAGCTTGAGGTTGCGTTCCTACGAGCAGTACTTC. Translated: CASSLRLRSYEQYF.

CDR3 amino acids: CASSFGLAGRSTDTQYF. The DNA of the CDR3 is TGTGCCAGCAGCTTCGGACTAGCGGGGAGATCCACAGATACGCAGTATTTT. This chain links TRBV13 with TRBJ2-3, with 12 bases that match TRBD2. Germline values: CDR1 PRHDT, CDR2 FYEKMQ (reference sequence). After removal of 3 bases from V and 2 bases from J, the junction contained 6 bases not matched to a gene. This CDR3 is built from 17 residues.

The chain employs TRBV30 and TRBJ2-3, with unresolved D. V was trimmed by 2 bases and J by 2 bases, leaving 11 bases between them. Germline V gene sequence: CDR1 GTSNPN, CDR2 SVGIG (reference sequence). The CDR3 is 14 amino acids. In DNA form, the CDR3 reads TGTGCCTGGAGTCCCCTCCCGCTCACAGATACGCAGTATTTT. Protein: CAWSPLPLTDTQYF.

This clone has just a few counts. The rearrangement links TRBV7-8 to TRBJ2-7, with D tentatively TRBD2 (6 bases). CDR3 size: 16 residues. Trimming pared 5 bases from V and 3 bases from J, leaving 20 bases between. Germline V gene lookup returns CDR1 SGHVS and CDR2 FQNEAQ. CDR3 coding DNA: TGTGCCAGCAGCCCCTATTGGGCGGGAACTCTCTACGAGCAGTACTTC. Translation: CASSPYWAGTLYEQYF.

This chain connects TRBV7-9 to TRBJ2-3; tentatively, D is TRBD2 (6 bases). CDR3 size: 14 residues. Trimming removed 1 base from V and 4 bases from J, with 9 bases in between. The germline V gene has CDR1 SEHNR and CDR2 FQNEAQ (reference sequence). The CDR3 region is CASSLDGGPDTQYF. The CDR3 region has the DNA TGTGCCAGCAGCTTAGACGGGGGACCAGATACGCAGTATTTT.

The CDR3 is CASSAGTPYGYTF. The DNA of the CDR3 is TGTGCCAGCAGCGCCGGGACACCCTATGGCTACACCTTC. The gene calls are TRBV9 and TRBJ1-2; the D gene is possibly TRBD1 (6 bases). Between the trimmed V and J ends, which lost 3 bases and 4 bases, there was a span of 10 bases. From germline, CDR1 is SGDLS and CDR2 YYNGEE. The CDR3 extends over 13 amino acids. Based on the CDR3 plus reference TRBV9 and TRBJ1-2, the full variable domain is DSGVTQTPKHLITATGQRVTLRCSPRSGDLSVYWYQQSLDQGLQFLIQYYNGEERAKGNILERFSAQQFPDLHSELNLSSLELGDSALYFCASSAGTPYGYTFGSGTRLTVV.

This chain links TRBV12-5 with TRBJ2-1, with a tentative D call TRBD2 (5 bases). Germline V gene lookup returns CDR1 LGHNT and CDR2 FRNRAP. V dropped 4 bases and J dropped 4 bases, with 11 bases sitting between them. The CDR3 is 14 residues long. CDR3 loop: CASGSYGIYNEQFF. The CDR3 DNA follows: TGTGCTAGTGGTTCCTACGGGATATACAATGAGCAGTTCTTC.

The rearrangement joins TRBV6-1 to TRBJ1-1; no clear D. CDR1 and CDR2 from the germline V gene are MNHNS and SASEGT. The CDR3 runs to 13 residues. V was shortened by 5 bases and J by 0 bases, with 7 bases between the two germline ends. This CDR3 reads CASSLGLNTEAFF. DNA for the CDR3: TGTGCCAGCAGTTTAGGTCTGAACACTGAAGCTTTCTTT.

The CDR3 DNA sequence: TGTGCCAGTAGTATGGCGTGGGGGTCCTACAATGAGCAGTTCTTC. This encodes CASSMAWGSYNEQFF. The gene calls are TRBV19 and TRBJ2-1; the D call may be TRBD1 or TRBD2 (5 bases each). CDR1 and CDR2 from the germline V gene are LNHDA and SQIVND (reference sequence). Trimming stripped 3 bases from V and 1 base from J, with 10 bases between. The CDR3 sequence is 15 residues long.

In its sample, this clone was seen once. The rearrangement uses TRBV19 and TRBJ2-7, with D perhaps matching TRBD1 (6 bases). The CDR3 is made up of 14 amino acids. Trimming pared 5 bases from V and 3 bases from J, leaving 14 bases between. Per the germline V gene, CDR1 is LNHDA and CDR2 is SQIVND (reference sequence). The CDR3 protein is CASSPKQGGYEQYF. CDR3 sequence (DNA): TGTGCCAGTAGTCCGAAACAGGGCGGCTACGAGCAGTACTTC.

The chain carries TRBV2 and TRBJ2-2, with TRBD2 matching over 7 bases. CDR3 length equals 12 residues. Per germline, CDR1 SNHLY and CDR2 FYNNEI. The ends lost 9 bases at V and 3 bases at J; junction bases unmatched: 1. CDR3 in amino acids: CARTSYTGELFF. The CDR3 DNA reads TGTGCCAGGACTAGCTACACCGGGGAGCTGTTTTTT.

The rearrangement links TRBV4-3 to TRBJ1-2; the match to TRBD1 covers 7 bases. The trim removed 0 bases at V and 2 bases at J, leaving 9 bases unmatched. CDR3 length: 17 residues. The germline V gene has CDR1 LGHNA and CDR2 YSLEER. The CDR3, as DNA: TGCGCCAGCAGCCAAGACGGGGTGACAGGGCCGAACTATGGCTACACCTTC. Residues: CASSQDGVTGPNYGYTF.

The chain couples TRBV6-5 to TRBJ2-1; TRBD2 aligns across 9 bases. Trimming took 6 bases from V and 8 from J; bases not matched to a gene: 11. The CDR3 length is 15 residues. Germline CDR1 and CDR2: MNHEY and SVGAGI. CDR3 sequence reads: CASSVGGGRVYEQFF. The CDR3 DNA is TGTGCCAGCAGCGTGGGGGGCGGGAGGGTTTATGAGCAGTTCTTC.

The chain links TRBV7-3 to TRBJ1-1; TRBD1 might be the D (5 bases). Germline V CDR1 and CDR2: SGHTA, FQGTGA. V lost 6 bases and J lost 4, with 12 bases in between. The CDR3 has 13 amino acids. In nucleotides, the CDR3 is TGTGCCAGCAGACCGACGGGGGGCACTGAAGCTTTCTTT. Protein product: CASRPTGGTEAFF. Together with reference TRBV7-3 and TRBJ1-1, the CDR3 gives the full variable domain: GAGVSQTPSNKVTEKGKYVELRCDPISGHTALYWYRQSLGQGPEFLIYFQGTGAADDSGLPNDRFFAVRPEGSVSTLKIQRTERGDSAVYLCASRPTGGTEAFFGQGTRLTVV.

The genes are TRBV27 and TRBJ2-3, with TRBD1 matching 11 bases. The CDR3 spans 15 residues. V gave up 3 bases and J gave up 3 bases; unmatched junction bases: 2. Germline CDR1 reads MNHEY; CDR2 reads SMNVEV (reference sequence). The CDR3 loop is CASSFGTGGTDTQYF. The CDR3 coding sequence is TGTGCCAGCAGTTTTGGGACAGGGGGGACAGATACGCAGTATTTT.

The V and J genes are TRBV7-9 and TRBJ2-7; D is possibly TRBD1 or TRBD2 (5 bases each). V gave up 2 bases and J gave up 7 bases, with 15 bases separating them. Germline CDR1 SEHNR, CDR2 FQNEAQ (reference sequence). CDR3 length equals 14 residues. The DNA of the CDR3 is TGTGCCAGCAGCTTATCGTCCGGGGCGAGAGAGCAGTACTTC. It codes for CASSLSSGAREQYF.

This sequence joins TRBV28 and TRBJ2-6, with D unclear. CDR1 MDHEN and CDR2 SYDVKM come from the germline V gene. V shed 6 bases and J shed 2 bases, with 14 bases lying between them. The CDR3 extends over 16 amino acids. In nucleotides, the CDR3 is TGTGCCAGCAGACCTACACCAGGTACTGGGGCCAACGTCCTGACTTTC. It encodes CASRPTPGTGANVLTF.

This clone occurred once. CDR3 region: CASSLVLPGIKQYF. CDR3 bases: TGTGCCAGCAGCTTAGTCTTACCGGGAATCAAGCAGTACTTC. This sequence joins TRBV7-9 and TRBJ2-7; D may be TRBD2 (5 bases). The CDR3 is 14 residues long. Trimming removed 1 base from V and 8 bases from J, with 15 bases in between. Germline V gene lookup returns CDR1 SEHNR and CDR2 FQNEAQ (reference sequence).

V gene TRBV27 combines with J gene TRBJ2-7; D gene unclear. The germline V gene has CDR1 MNHEY and CDR2 SMNVEV (reference sequence). V was clipped by 6 bases and J by 2 bases, with 8 bases between them. The CDR3 is 12 amino acids. CDR3 coding DNA: TGTGCCAGCAGGACTCCTACCTACGAGCAGTACTTC. This gives the protein CASRTPTYEQYF.

The chain uses TRBV27 and TRBJ1-1, with D possibly being TRBD1 (6 bases). CDR1 and CDR2 (germline): MNHEY, SMNVEV (reference sequence). Trimming pared 5 bases from V and 2 bases from J, leaving 9 bases between. This CDR3 has 13 residues. The CDR3 here is CASSPGVNTEAFF. The CDR3, as DNA: TGTGCCAGCAGTCCAGGGGTTAACACTGAAGCTTTCTTT.

The rearrangement joins TRBV6-5 to TRBJ2-2, with a possible D match to TRBD1 (7 bases). The germline gives CDR1 MNHEY, CDR2 SVGAGI. CDR3 length: 15 residues. Trimming left V 1 base short and J 5 bases short, with 11 bases between. CDR3 in amino acids: CASSYLAGGTGELFF. In nucleotides, the CDR3 is TGTGCCAGCAGTTACTTGGCAGGGGGGACCGGGGAGCTGTTTTTT.